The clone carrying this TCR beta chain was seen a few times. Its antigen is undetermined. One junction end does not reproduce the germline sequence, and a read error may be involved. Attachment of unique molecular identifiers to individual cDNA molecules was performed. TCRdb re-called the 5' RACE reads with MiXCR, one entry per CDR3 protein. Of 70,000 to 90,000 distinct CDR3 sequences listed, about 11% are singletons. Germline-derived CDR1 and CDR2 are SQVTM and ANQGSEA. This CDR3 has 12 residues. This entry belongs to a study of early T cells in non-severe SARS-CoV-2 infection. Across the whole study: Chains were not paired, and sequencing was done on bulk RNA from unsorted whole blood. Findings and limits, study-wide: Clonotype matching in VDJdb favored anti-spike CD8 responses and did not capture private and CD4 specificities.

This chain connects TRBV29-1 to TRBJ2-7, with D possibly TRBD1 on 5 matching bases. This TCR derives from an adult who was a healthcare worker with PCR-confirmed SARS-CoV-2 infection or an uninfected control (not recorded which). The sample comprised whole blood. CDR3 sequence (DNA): TGCAGCGTTGAACGCCAGGGTAGAGGACGGGACTTC. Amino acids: CSVERQGRGRDF.